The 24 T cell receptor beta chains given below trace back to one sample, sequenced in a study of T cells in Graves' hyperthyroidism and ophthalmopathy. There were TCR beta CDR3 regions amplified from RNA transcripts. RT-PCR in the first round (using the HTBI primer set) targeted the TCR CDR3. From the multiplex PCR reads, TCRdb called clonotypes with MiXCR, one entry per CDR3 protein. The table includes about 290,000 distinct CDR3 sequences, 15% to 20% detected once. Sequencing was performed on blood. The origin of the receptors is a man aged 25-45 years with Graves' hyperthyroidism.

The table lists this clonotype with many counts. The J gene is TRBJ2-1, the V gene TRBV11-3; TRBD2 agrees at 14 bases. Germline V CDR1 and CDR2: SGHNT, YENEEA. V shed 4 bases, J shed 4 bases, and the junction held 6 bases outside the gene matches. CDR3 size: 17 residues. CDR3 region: CASSSPGTSGSYNEQFF. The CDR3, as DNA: TGTGCCAGCAGCTCTCCCGGGACTAGCGGGAGTTACAATGAGCAGTTCTTC.

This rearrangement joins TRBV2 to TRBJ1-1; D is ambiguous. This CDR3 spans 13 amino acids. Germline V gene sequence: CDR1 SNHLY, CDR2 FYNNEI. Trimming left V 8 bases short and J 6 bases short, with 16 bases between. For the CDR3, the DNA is TGTGCCAGCGTATTATACGGAGAGGCTGAAGCTTTCTTT. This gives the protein CASVLYGEAEAFF.

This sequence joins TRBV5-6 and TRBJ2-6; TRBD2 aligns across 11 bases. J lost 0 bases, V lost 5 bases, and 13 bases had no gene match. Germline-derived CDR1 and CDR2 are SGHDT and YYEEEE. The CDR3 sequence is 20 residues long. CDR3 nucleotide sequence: TGTGCCAGCAGATCCCTATATGGACTAGCGGGTTCCTCTGGGGCCAACGTCCTGACTTTC. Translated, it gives CASRSLYGLAGSSGANVLTF.

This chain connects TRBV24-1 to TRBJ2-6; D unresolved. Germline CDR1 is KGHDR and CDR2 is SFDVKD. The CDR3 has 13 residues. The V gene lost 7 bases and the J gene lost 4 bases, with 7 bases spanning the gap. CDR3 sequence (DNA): TGTGCCACCAGGAGTTCCGGGGCCAACGTCCTGACTTTC. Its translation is CATRSSGANVLTF.

The CDR3 DNA reads as TGTGCCGGGTCCCCAGGGGGAAATCAGCCCCAGCATTTT. Its protein product is CAGSPGGNQPQHF. This chain connects TRBV6-1 to TRBJ1-5; 7 nucleotides match TRBD1. Germline trimming cut 11 bases from V and 4 bases from J; bases unmatched to any gene: 8. This CDR3 is built from 13 residues. Germline CDR1 reads MNHNS; CDR2 reads SASEGT.

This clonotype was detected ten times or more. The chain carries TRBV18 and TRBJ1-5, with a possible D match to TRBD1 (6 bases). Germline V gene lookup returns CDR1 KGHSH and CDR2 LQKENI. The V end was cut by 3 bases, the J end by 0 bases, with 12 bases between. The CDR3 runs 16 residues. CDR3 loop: CASSPGQPRSNQPQHF. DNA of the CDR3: TGTGCCAGCTCACCCGGACAGCCACGTAGCAATCAGCCCCAGCATTTT.

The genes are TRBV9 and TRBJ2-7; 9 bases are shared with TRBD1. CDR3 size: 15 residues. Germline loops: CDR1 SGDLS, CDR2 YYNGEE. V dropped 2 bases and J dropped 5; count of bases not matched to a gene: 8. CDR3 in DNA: TGTGCCAGCAGCGTCTCCGGGACAGGGTCCAACGAGCAGTACTTC. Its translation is CASSVSGTGSNEQYF. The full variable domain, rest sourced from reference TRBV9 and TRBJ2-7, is DSGVTQTPKHLITATGQRVTLRCSPRSGDLSVYWYQQSLDQGLQFLIQYYNGEERAKGNILERFSAQQFPDLHSELNLSSLELGDSALYFCASSVSGTGSNEQYFGPGTRLTVT.

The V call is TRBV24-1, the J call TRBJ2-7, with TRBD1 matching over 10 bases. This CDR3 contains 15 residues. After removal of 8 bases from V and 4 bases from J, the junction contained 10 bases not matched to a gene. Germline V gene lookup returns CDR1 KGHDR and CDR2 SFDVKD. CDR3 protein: CATTERDRGTYEQYF. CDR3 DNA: TGTGCCACCACCGAACGGGACAGGGGTACGTACGAGCAGTACTTC.

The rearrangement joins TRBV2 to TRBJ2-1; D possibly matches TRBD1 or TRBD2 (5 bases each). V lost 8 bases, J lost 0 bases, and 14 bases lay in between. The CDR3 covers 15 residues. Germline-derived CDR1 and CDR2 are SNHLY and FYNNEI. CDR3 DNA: TGTGCCAGCTCTGCCGACAGCGGCTCCTACAATGAGCAGTTCTTC. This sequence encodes CASSADSGSYNEQFF.

The CDR3 protein is CAWSVPGLGEKLFF. CDR3 nucleotides: TGTGCCTGGAGTGTACCGGGGTTAGGTGAAAAACTGTTTTTT. This chain uses TRBV30 with TRBJ1-4; D remains unclear. V was clipped by 0 bases and J by 7 bases, with 12 bases between them. Germline-derived CDR1 and CDR2 are GTSNPN and SVGIG (reference sequence). This CDR3 contains 14 residues.

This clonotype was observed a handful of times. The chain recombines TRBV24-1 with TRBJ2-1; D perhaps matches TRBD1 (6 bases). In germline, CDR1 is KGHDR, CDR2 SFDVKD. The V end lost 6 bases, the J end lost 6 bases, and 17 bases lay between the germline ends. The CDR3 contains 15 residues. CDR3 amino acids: CATSPGQGTFNEQFF. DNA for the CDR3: TGTGCCACCAGTCCGGGACAAGGAACGTTCAATGAGCAGTTCTTC.

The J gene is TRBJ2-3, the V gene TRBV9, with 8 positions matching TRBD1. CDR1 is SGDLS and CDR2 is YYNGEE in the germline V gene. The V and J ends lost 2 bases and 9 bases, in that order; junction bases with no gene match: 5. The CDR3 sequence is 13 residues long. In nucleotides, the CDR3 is TGTGCCAGCAGCGTTCAGGGGGCGGACACGCAGTATTTT. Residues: CASSVQGADTQYF.

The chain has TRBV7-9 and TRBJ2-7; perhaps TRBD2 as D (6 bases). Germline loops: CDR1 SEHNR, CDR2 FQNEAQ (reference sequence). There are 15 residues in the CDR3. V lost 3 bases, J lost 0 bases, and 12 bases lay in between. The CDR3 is CASSFLGGNSYEQYF. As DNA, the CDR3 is TGTGCCAGCAGCTTTTTGGGCGGGAACTCCTACGAGCAGTACTTC.

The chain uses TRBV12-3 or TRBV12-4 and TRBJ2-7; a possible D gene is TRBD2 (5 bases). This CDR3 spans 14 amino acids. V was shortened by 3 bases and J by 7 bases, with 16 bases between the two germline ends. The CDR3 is CASSFTPPPGEQYF. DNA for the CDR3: TGTGCCAGCAGTTTCACTCCCCCCCCGGGGGAGCAGTACTTC.

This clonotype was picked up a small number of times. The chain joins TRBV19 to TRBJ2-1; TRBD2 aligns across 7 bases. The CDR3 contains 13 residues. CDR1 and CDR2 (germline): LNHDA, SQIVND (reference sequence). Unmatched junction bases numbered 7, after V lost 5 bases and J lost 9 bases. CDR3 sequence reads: CASSVLADGEQFF. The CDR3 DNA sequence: TGTGCCAGTAGTGTTCTAGCGGATGGTGAGCAGTTCTTC.

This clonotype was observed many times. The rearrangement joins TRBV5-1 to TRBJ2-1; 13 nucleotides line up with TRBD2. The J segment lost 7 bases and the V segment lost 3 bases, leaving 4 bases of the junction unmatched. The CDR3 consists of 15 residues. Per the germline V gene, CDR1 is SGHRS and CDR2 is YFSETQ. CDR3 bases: TGCGCCAGCAGCTCGGGACTAGCGGGATTAAATGAGCAGTTCTTC. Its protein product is CASSSGLAGLNEQFF.

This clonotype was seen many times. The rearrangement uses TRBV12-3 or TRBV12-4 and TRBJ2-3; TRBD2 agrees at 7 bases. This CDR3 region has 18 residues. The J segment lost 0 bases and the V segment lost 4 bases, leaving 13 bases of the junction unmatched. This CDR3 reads CASSSYRASGPSTDTQYF. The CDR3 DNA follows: TGTGCCAGCAGTTCCTATCGGGCTAGCGGACCTAGCACAGATACGCAGTATTTT.

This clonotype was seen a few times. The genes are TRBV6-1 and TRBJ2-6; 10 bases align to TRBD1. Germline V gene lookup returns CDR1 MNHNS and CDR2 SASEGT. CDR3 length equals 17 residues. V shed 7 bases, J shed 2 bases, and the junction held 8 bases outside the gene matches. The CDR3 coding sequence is TGTGCCAGCAAAAAGGGACAGGGGAACGCTGGGGCCAACGTCCTGACTTTC. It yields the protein CASKKGQGNAGANVLTF.

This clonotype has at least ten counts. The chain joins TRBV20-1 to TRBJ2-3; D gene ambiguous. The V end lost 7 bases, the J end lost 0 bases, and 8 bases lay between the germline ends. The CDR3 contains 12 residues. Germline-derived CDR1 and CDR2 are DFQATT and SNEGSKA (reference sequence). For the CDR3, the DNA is TGCAGTGTGAGGCTTAGCACAGATACGCAGTATTTT. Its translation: CSVRLSTDTQYF.

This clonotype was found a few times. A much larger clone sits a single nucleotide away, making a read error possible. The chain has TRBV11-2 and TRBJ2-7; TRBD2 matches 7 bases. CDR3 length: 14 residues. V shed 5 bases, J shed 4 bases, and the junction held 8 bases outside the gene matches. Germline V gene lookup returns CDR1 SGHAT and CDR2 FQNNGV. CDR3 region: CASSGGDGPYEQYF. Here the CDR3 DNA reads TGTGCCAGCAGCGGGGGGGACGGGCCTTACGAGCAGTACTTC. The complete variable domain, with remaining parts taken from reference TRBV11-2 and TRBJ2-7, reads EAGVAQSPRYKIIEKRQSVAFWCNPISGHATLYWYQQILGQGPKLLIQFQNNGVVDDSQLPKDRFSAERLKGVDSTLKIQPAKLEDSAVYLCASSGGDGPYEQYFGPGTRLTVT.

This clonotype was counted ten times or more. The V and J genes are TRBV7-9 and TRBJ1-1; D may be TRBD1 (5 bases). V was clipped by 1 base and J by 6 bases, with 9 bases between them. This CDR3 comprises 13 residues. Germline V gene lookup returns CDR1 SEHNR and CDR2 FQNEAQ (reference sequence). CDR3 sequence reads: CASSLGGLAEAFF. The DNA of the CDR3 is TGTGCCAGCAGCTTAGGGGGCCTCGCTGAAGCTTTCTTT.

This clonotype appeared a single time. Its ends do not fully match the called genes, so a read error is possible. The chain's CDR3 is CTSSYQSSGSDQHSYEQYF. The CDR3 coding sequence is TGTACCAGCTCCTACCAGTCTAGCGGGAGTGATCAACACTCCTACGAGCAGTACTTC. The V gene is TRBV18, the J gene TRBJ2-7; the match to TRBD2 covers 10 bases. The CDR3 spans 19 residues. Germline V gene lookup returns CDR1 KGHSH and CDR2 LQKENI. Variable domain in full (rest from reference TRBV18 and TRBJ2-7): NAGVMQNPRHLVRRRGQEARLRCSPMKGHSHVYWYRQLPEEGLKFMVYLQKENIIDESGMPKERFSAEFPKEGPSILRIQQVVRGDSAAYFCTSSYQSSGSDQHSYEQYFGPGTRLTVT.

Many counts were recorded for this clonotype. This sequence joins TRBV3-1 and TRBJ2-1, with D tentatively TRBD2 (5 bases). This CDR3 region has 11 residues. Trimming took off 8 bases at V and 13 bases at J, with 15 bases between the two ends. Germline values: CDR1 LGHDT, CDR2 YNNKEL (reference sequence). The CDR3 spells CASHEGGLQFF. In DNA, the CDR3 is TGTGCCAGCCACGAGGGCGGGCTTCAGTTCTTC.

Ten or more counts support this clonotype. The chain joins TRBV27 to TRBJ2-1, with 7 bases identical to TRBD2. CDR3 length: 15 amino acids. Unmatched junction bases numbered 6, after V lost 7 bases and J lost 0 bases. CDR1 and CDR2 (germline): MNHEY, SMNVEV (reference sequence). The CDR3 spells CASTRLADSYNEQFF. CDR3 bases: TGTGCCAGCACTAGGCTAGCGGACTCCTACAATGAGCAGTTCTTC.